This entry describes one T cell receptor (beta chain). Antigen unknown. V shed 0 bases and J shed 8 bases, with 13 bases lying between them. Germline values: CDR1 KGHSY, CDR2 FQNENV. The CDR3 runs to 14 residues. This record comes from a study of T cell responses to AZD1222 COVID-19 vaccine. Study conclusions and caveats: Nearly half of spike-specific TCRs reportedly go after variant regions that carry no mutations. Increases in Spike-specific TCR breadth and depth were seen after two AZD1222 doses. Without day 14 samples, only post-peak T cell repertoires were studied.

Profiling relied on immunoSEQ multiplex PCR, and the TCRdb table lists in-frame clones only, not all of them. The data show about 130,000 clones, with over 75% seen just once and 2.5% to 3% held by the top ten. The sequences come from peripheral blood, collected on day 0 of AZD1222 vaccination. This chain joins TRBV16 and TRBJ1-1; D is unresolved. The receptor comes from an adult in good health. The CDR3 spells CASSQSSADGEAFF. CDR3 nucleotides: TGTGCCAGCAGCCAATCATCGGCCGACGGGGAAGCTTTCTTT.